One sample yielded the 14 T cell receptor beta chains listed below, sequenced in a study of T cell changes during pregnancy in multiple sclerosis. Produced via immunoSEQ multiplex PCR; TCRdb's table is partial and in-frame only. Among more than 35,000 clones listed, 80% to 95% were seen once. The sample consisted of CD4+ T cells from peripheral blood mononuclear cells, taken in the third trimester of pregnancy. All receptors derive from a female donor in good health, enrolled as a control in a pregnancy study.

The V and J genes are TRBV6-5 and TRBJ1-3, with 9 positions matching TRBD1. V dropped 6 bases and J dropped 2; count of bases not matched to a gene: 5. Germline V gives CDR1 MNHEY, CDR2 SVGAGI. The CDR3 length is 15 residues. Written as DNA, the CDR3 is TGTGCCAGCAGGGCGAACAGGGGGCCTGGAAACACCATATATTTT. It codes for CASRANRGPGNTIYF.

The CDR3 DNA is TGCGCCAGCAGCCGACTATGGACAGGTTACGGCGAAAAACTGTTTTTT. Protein sequence: CASSRLWTGYGEKLFF. The rearrangement joins TRBV4-1 to TRBJ1-4; TRBD1 matches 7 bases. The germline V gene encodes CDR1 MGHRA and CDR2 YSYEKL. V was clipped by 4 bases and J by 8 bases; unmatched bases: 13. The CDR3 is made up of 16 amino acids.

V and J are TRBV9 and TRBJ1-2; D perhaps matches TRBD1 (5 bases). V was trimmed by 4 bases and J by 5 bases, leaving 21 bases between them. The CDR3 has 16 amino acids. Germline assignment: CDR1 SGDLS and CDR2 YYNGEE. The CDR3 DNA is TGTGCCAGCAGCCCGTCCTCGATAGGACAAAATTATGGCTACACCTTC. It yields the protein CASSPSSIGQNYGYTF.

The chain uses TRBV6-5 and TRBJ1-4; no firm D call. V was clipped by 5 bases and J by 4 bases, with 8 bases between them. CDR1 and CDR2 from the germline V gene are MNHEY and SVGAGI. The CDR3 covers 13 residues. CDR3 sequence: CASSPLDNEKLFF. CDR3 nucleotides: TGTGCCAGCAGTCCCCTAGATAATGAAAAACTGTTTTTT.

V usage is TRBV19 and J usage is TRBJ1-3; D gene ambiguous. Germline V gene sequence: CDR1 LNHDA, CDR2 SQIVND (reference sequence). Between the trimmed V and J ends, which lost 5 bases and 0 bases, there was a span of 5 bases. This CDR3 has 13 amino acids. The CDR3 DNA is TGTGCCAGTAGTGCGGTCTCTGGAAACACCATATATTTT. It translates to CASSAVSGNTIYF.

The J gene is TRBJ1-1, the V gene TRBV7-9, with 7 bases lining up with TRBD1. Germline CDR1 reads SEHNR; CDR2 reads FQNEAQ (reference sequence). V lost 4 bases and J lost 4; bases outside the gene matches: 15. The CDR3 has 17 amino acids. The CDR3 sequence: CASSSQGISGSGTEAFF. The CDR3 bases are TGTGCCAGCAGCTCACAGGGGATCTCTGGCTCGGGCACTGAAGCTTTCTTT.

The chain links TRBV6-5 to TRBJ1-5, with a possible D match to TRBD1 (5 bases). Trimming stripped 5 bases from V and 6 bases from J, with 17 bases between. Germline loops: CDR1 MNHEY, CDR2 SVGAGI. CDR3 length: 15 residues. The CDR3 reads CASSRGRWEGQPQHF. The CDR3 nucleotides read TGTGCCAGCAGTAGGGGACGGTGGGAGGGTCAGCCCCAGCATTTT.

The V call is TRBV5-1, the J call TRBJ1-6; 7 nucleotides agree with TRBD1. The V gene end was trimmed by 4 bases and the J gene end by 6 bases; junction bases not matched to a gene: 10. The germline V gene encodes CDR1 SGHRS and CDR2 YFSETQ. This CDR3 has 16 amino acids. The CDR3 sequence: CASSGRYRDSNSPLHF. The CDR3 DNA follows: TGCGCCAGCAGCGGGCGGTACCGGGACAGTAATTCACCCCTCCACTTT.

V gene TRBV4-2 combines with J gene TRBJ1-6; 8 positions agree with TRBD1. The ends lost 0 bases at V and 9 bases at J; junction bases unmatched: 7. Germline V gives CDR1 LGHNA, CDR2 YNFKEQ. The CDR3 is made up of 16 amino acids. CDR3: CASSQDNSGGGSPLHF. DNA for the CDR3: TGTGCCAGCAGCCAAGATAATTCAGGGGGCGGTTCACCCCTCCACTTT.

V is TRBV18 and J is TRBJ1-2, with D possibly being TRBD1 (5 bases). The CDR3 loop spans 16 amino acids. CDR1 and CDR2 (germline): KGHSH, LQKENI. V lost 6 bases and J lost 0, with 17 bases in between. In DNA form, the CDR3 reads TGTGCCAGCTCCCACAAAAGAGACAGATCTAACTATGGCTACACCTTC. Its translation: CASSHKRDRSNYGYTF.

This chain uses TRBV5-1 with TRBJ1-1; a weak D match, TRBD1 (5 bases). Per the germline V gene, CDR1 is SGHRS and CDR2 is YFSETQ. CDR3 size: 13 residues. The V end lost 4 bases, the J end lost 1 base, and 8 bases lay between the germline ends. The CDR3: CASSRQQNTEAFF. The CDR3 DNA is TGCGCCAGCAGCCGACAGCAGAACACTGAAGCTTTCTTT.

This clone was picked up one time. The chain carries TRBV7-2 and TRBJ1-3; a possible D gene is TRBD1 (6 bases). Germline loops: CDR1 SGHTA, CDR2 FQGNSA. The V and J ends lost 6 bases and 0 bases respectively, with 9 bases between them. The CDR3 totals 14 residues. The CDR3 protein is CASSTQGSGNTIYF. CDR3 sequence (DNA): TGTGCCAGCAGTACACAGGGCTCTGGAAACACCATATATTTT.

This clone showed up just once. V usage is TRBV10-1 and J usage is TRBJ1-1, with D possibly matching TRBD1 (5 bases). Trimming left V 0 bases short and J 1 base short, with 15 bases between. Germline loops: CDR1 WNHNN, CDR2 SYGVQD (reference sequence). CDR3 length equals 17 residues. The CDR3 nucleotides are TGCGCCAGCAGTGAGTCGAAAGGGGCATGGCAGAACACTGAAGCTTTCTTT. Translated: CASSESKGAWQNTEAFF.

This chain links TRBV2 with TRBJ1-2; 7 nucleotides line up with TRBD1. CDR3 size: 14 residues. Trimming at V came to 6 bases and at J to 7 bases, leaving 11 bases not matched to a gene. Germline assignment: CDR1 SNHLY and CDR2 FYNNEI. CDR3 DNA sequence: TGTGCCAGCAGCGGCCAGGAACAGGGGACTGGCTACACCTTC. Its protein product is CASSGQEQGTGYTF. Based on the CDR3 plus reference TRBV2 and TRBJ1-2, the full variable domain is EPEVTQTPSHQVTQMGQEVILRCVPISNHLYFYWYRQILGQKVEFLVSFYNNEISEKSEIFDDQFSVERPDGSNFTLKIRSTKLEDSAMYFCASSGQEQGTGYTFGSGTRLTVV.